Listed here are 14 T cell receptor beta chains from one sample, sequenced in a study of blood T cell repertoires in COVID-19. Data came from immunoSEQ multiplex PCR; TCRdb stores just in-frame clones and leaves some out. The sample has roughly 92,000 clones; just over 90% are singletons. The sample comprised peripheral blood. The origin of the receptors is a man aged 45-65 years with acute or convalescent COVID-19.

The V and J genes are TRBV6-1 and TRBJ1-3, with D perhaps TRBD1 (5 bases). CDR3 size: 13 residues. Germline V CDR1 and CDR2: MNHNS, SASEGT. V lost 3 bases and J lost 4, with 7 bases in between. CDR3: CASSDRVGNTIYF. The CDR3, as DNA: TGTGCCAGCAGTGACAGGGTCGGAAACACCATATATTTT.

J is TRBJ2-3 and V is TRBV9; D is perhaps TRBD1 (6 bases). CDR1 is SGDLS, CDR2 YYNGEE, per germline. With 5 bases removed from V and 7 bases from J, the gap between germline ends came to 14 bases. This CDR3 has 13 amino acids. The CDR3, as DNA: TGTGCCAGCAGTCATTCACAGGGAAATACGCAGTATTTT. It specifies CASSHSQGNTQYF.

The chain links TRBV7-9 to TRBJ1-1, with D maybe TRBD1 (6 bases). CDR3 size: 13 residues. Trimming took 7 bases from V and 3 from J, leaving 12 bases between them. From germline, CDR1 is SEHNR and CDR2 FQNEAQ (reference sequence). In DNA, the CDR3 is TGTGCCAGCATCCTACAGGGTTACACTGAAGCTTTCTTT. This codes for CASILQGYTEAFF.

The chain carries TRBV12-3 or TRBV12-4 and TRBJ2-5; D remains ambiguous. Deletions cut 1 base from V and 2 bases from J, with 5 bases between. The CDR3 loop spans 13 amino acids. CDR3 bases: TGTGCCAGCAGTTTAGTTAGACAAGAGACCCAGTACTTC. Protein sequence: CASSLVRQETQYF.

The chain combines TRBV15 with TRBJ2-3; 9 bases align to TRBD2. The CDR3 is 15 residues long. Per the germline V gene, CDR1 is LNHNV and CDR2 is YYDKDF (reference sequence). The ends lost 7 bases at V and 4 bases at J; junction bases unmatched: 9. The CDR3 DNA sequence: TGTGCCACCAAGAATAGCGGGAGTAGGGCAGATACGCAGTATTTT. Translation gives CATKNSGSRADTQYF.

This chain connects TRBV6-5 to TRBJ1-2; no reliable D call. In germline, CDR1 is MNHEY, CDR2 SVGAGI. The V end lost 4 bases, the J end lost 8 bases, and 14 bases lay between the germline ends. The CDR3 sequence is 13 residues long. The CDR3 nucleotides are TGTGCCAGCAGTTCTGGCCTTTTGAAGGGCTACACCTTC. Its protein product is CASSSGLLKGYTF.

J is TRBJ1-1 and V is TRBV14; tentative D call: TRBD1 (5 bases). The CDR3 totals 13 residues. Trimming took 6 bases from V and 4 from J, leaving 12 bases between them. Germline values: CDR1 SGHDN, CDR2 FVKESK. The CDR3 DNA sequence: TGTGCCAGCAGACTCACGGGGGGCACTGAAGCTTTCTTT. Amino acid sequence: CASRLTGGTEAFF. The full variable domain, with the rest looked up from reference TRBV14 and TRBJ1-1, is EAGVTQFPSHSVIEKGQTVTLRCDPISGHDNLYWYRRVMGKEIKFLLHFVKESKQDESGMPNNRFLAERTGGTYSTLKVQPAELEDSGVYFCASRLTGGTEAFFGQGTRLTVV.

The sample holds one count of this clone. This rearrangement joins TRBV7-2 to TRBJ2-7; D might be TRBD2 (6 bases). V was clipped by 5 bases and J by 1 base, with 15 bases between them. Germline CDR1 is SGHTA and CDR2 is FQGNSA. This CDR3 contains 15 residues. The CDR3 DNA reads as TGTGCCAGCAGCCTCGACGGGGGTTTTTCCTACGAGCAGTACTTC. Translated, it gives CASSLDGGFSYEQYF. Based on the CDR3 plus reference TRBV7-2 and TRBJ2-7, the full variable domain is GAGVSQSPSNKVTEKGKDVELRCDPISGHTALYWYRQSLGQGLEFLIYFQGNSAPDKSGLPSDRFSAERTGGSVSTLTIQRTQQEDSAVYLCASSLDGGFSYEQYFGPGTRLTVT.

The V gene is TRBV2, the J gene TRBJ2-7, with a tentative D call TRBD2 (7 bases). The V gene's germline CDR1 is SNHLY and CDR2 FYNNEI. This CDR3 has 15 residues. V was clipped by 6 bases and J by 6 bases, with 21 bases between them. The CDR3 bases are TGTGCCAGCAGGGCGGGGGACAACCCATCCGCCGAGCAGTACTTC. This sequence encodes CASRAGDNPSAEQYF.

This chain links TRBV6-2 or TRBV6-3 with TRBJ2-7, with D unclear. The CDR3 runs 11 residues. Germline CDR1 is MNHEY and CDR2 is SVGEGT. V gave up 5 bases and J gave up 4 bases, with 6 bases separating them. CDR3 sequence (DNA): TGTGCCAGCAGTCGTCGGTACGAGCAGTACTTC. This translates into CASSRRYEQYF.

As concerns this clone: Relative to the germline gene, one junction end is altered; a read error may explain this. V is TRBV12-3 or TRBV12-4 and J is TRBJ2-1, with 9 bases aligning to TRBD1. The CDR3 has 12 amino acids. DNA of the CDR3: TGTGCCAGCAGTTACTCGGGACAGGGAATCGTCTTC. The encoded protein is CASSYSGQGIVF.

The chain couples TRBV7-6 to TRBJ1-4; D possibly corresponds to TRBD1 (6 bases). This CDR3 has 16 amino acids. Germline assignment: CDR1 SGHVS and CDR2 FNYEAQ. V gave up 5 bases and J gave up 7 bases, with 20 bases separating them. As DNA, the CDR3 is TGTGCCAGCAGCCACGCCCGCCAGGGGCAGTCTGAAAAACTGTTTTTT. Residues: CASSHARQGQSEKLFF.

The genes are TRBV27 and TRBJ2-3, with D perhaps matching TRBD2 (6 bases). From germline, CDR1 is MNHEY and CDR2 SMNVEV (reference sequence). This CDR3 is built from 16 residues. V lost 2 bases and J lost 2, with 14 bases in between. The CDR3 DNA reads TGTGCCAGCAGTTTAACTCTCCGGACTATCACAGATACGCAGTATTTT. This translates into CASSLTLRTITDTQYF.

The chain carries TRBV11-2 and TRBJ2-7, with a tentative D call TRBD2 (6 bases). This CDR3 has 15 residues. The germline V gene has CDR1 SGHAT and CDR2 FQNNGV. V was clipped by 4 bases and J by 2 bases, with 15 bases between them. The CDR3 bases are TGTGCCAGCAGCTCAGTTCGCGGGGCCCCCTACGAGCAGTACTTC. The encoded protein is CASSSVRGAPYEQYF.